A single T cell receptor beta chain is shown here with its context. As yet, its antigen is unknown. This record comes from a study of shared clonotypes between healthy human individuals. Background on the study: Researchers assigned three CD4 naive, three CD4 memory, two CD8 naive and one CD8 memory plate to each donor.

Clones were read by immunoSEQ multiplex PCR, and TCRdb kept only the in-frame ones, dropping some. The data show hundreds of thousands of clones, roughly 96% seen once. The V gene end was trimmed by 4 bases and the J gene end by 4 bases; junction bases not matched to a gene: 5. The CDR3 consists of 15 residues. The V gene's germline CDR1 is LNHDA and CDR2 SQIVND (reference sequence). Regarding the study as a whole: Clonotype sharing among the donors was expected to vary with sequencing depth.

The naive CD8 subset, CD45RO-negative cells positively selected for CCR7, excluded terminally differentiated effector memory CD45RA+ cells. The receptor was isolated from a woman aged 25-40 years in good health. This sequence joins TRBV19 and TRBJ2-7, with 12 bases fitting TRBD2. Sequenced: naive CD8+ T cells sorted from blood. CDR3 nucleotides: TGTGCCAGTAGTAACCTAGCGGGAGGGATGTACGAGCAGTACTTC. It is translated as CASSNLAGGMYEQYF.